A selection of T cell receptor beta chains follows, all from one sample in a study of blood T cell repertoires in COVID-19. TCRdb's table, derived via immunoSEQ multiplex PCR, lists solely in-frame clones and lacks some. The data contain under 85,000 clones, approximately 87% of them seen just once; the ten biggest clones take up approximately 17%. Specimen: peripheral blood. These receptors were taken from a man aged 80 or over in a cohort sampled during active COVID-19. Each CDR3 is given with its conserved first and last residue. The D gene is left open where the match is weak. The size of a clone is reported for some rows only, either as once, few or many, or as a class for expanded clones.

J gene	D gene	clone size	V gene	CDR3 protein	CDR3 DNA
TRBJ2-1	TRBD2	-	TRBV6-1	CASSEPGLAGSYNEQFF	TGTGCCAGCAGTGAACCCGGACTAGCGGGTAGCTACAATGAGCAGTTCTTC
TRBJ2-7	-	-	TRBV10-2	CASKLDDGEQYF	TGCGCCAGCAAGCTAGACGACGGCGAGCAGTACTTC
TRBJ2-1	-	-	TRBV2	CASSEESGGRNEQFF	TGTGCCAGCAGTGAAGAGTCCGGGGGAAGGAATGAGCAGTTCTTC
TRBJ2-5	TRBD2	-	TRBV2	CASNPTSGGQETQYF	TGTGCCAGTAACCCGACTAGCGGGGGCCAAGAGACCCAGTACTTC
TRBJ2-3	-	-	TRBV2	CASRQNLRTDTQYF	TGTGCCAGCAGACAAAACCTTCGCACAGATACGCAGTATTTT
TRBJ1-1	TRBD1	-	TRBV6-5	CASTATGTNTEAFF	TGTGCCAGCACTGCGACAGGGACGAACACTGAAGCTTTCTTT
TRBJ2-2	TRBD2	few	TRBV6-5	CASGGDTGELFF	TGTGCCAGTGGGGGGGACACCGGGGAGCTGTTTTTT
TRBJ2-3	-	-	TRBV7-2	CASSLGVRGGVRTDTQYF	TGTGCCAGCAGCTTAGGTGTCCGAGGGGGGGTCAGGACAGATACGCAGTATTTT
TRBJ2-1	TRBD1	-	TRBV5-6	CASSSTRQGSYNEQFF	TGTGCCAGCAGCTCGACCAGACAGGGGAGCTACAATGAGCAGTTCTTC
TRBJ2-3	-	-	TRBV5-1	CASSLGQGGDTQYF	TGCGCCAGCAGCTTGGGCCAGGGGGGAGATACGCAGTATTTT
TRBJ1-4	TRBD1	-	TRBV5-1	CASSLVPGTGGRSNEKLFF	TGCGCCAGCAGCTTGGTCCCGGGGACAGGGGGCCGCTCTAATGAAAAACTGTTTTTT
TRBJ2-7	-	once	TRBV18	CASSPRAGITYEQYF	TGTGCCAGCTCACCAAGGGCGGGAATAACCTACGAGCAGTACTTC
TRBJ2-1	TRBD2	-	TRBV20-1	CTPARGGGQFF	TGCACCCCGGCACGGGGGGGAGGGCAGTTCTTC
TRBJ2-2	-	once	TRBV5-1	CASSLDRTNTGELFF	TGCGCCAGCAGCTTGGACAGAACGAACACCGGGGAGCTGTTTTTT
TRBJ1-2	-	-	TRBV19	CASSRGGAHNYGYTF	TGTGCCAGTAGTCGGGGTGGCGCCCATAACTATGGCTACACCTTC
TRBJ1-1	-	-	TRBV4-3	CASSQGRGTEAFF	TGCGCCAGCAGCCAGGGCAGGGGCACTGAAGCTTTCTTT
TRBJ2-5	-	-	TRBV20-1	CSAFRETQYF	TGCAGTGCCTTTCGAGAGACCCAGTACTTC
TRBJ1-2	TRBD1	once	TRBV19	CASRDRTVYGYTF	TGTGCCAGTAGGGACAGGACCGTCTATGGCTACACCTTC
TRBJ2-4	-	-	TRBV19	CASSPPGLAKNIQYF	TGTGCCAGTAGTCCCCCAGGGCTAGCCAAAAACATTCAGTACTTC
TRBJ1-4	-	once	TRBV15	CATSRDAGMGASDEKLFF	TGTGCCACCAGCAGAGATGCAGGGATGGGGGCTTCGGATGAAAAACTGTTTTTT
TRBJ2-3	TRBD1	-	TRBV2	CASSDTRGNTDTQYF	TGTGCCAGCAGCGACACCAGGGGGAACACAGATACGCAGTATTTT
TRBJ2-5	TRBD1	-	TRBV5-1	CASSGSGGKETQYF	TGCGCCAGCAGCGGCTCAGGGGGCAAAGAGACCCAGTACTTC
TRBJ1-5	-	-	TRBV12-3/TRBV12-4	CASGFDQPQHF	TGTGCCAGCGGTTTCGATCAGCCCCAGCATTTT
TRBJ2-5	-	once	TRBV3-1/TRBV3-2	CASSLATETQYF	TGTGCCAGCAGCCTCGCTACGGAGACCCAGTACTTC
TRBJ2-3	TRBD2	-	TRBV9	CASSERTSGGLEPTDTQYF	TGTGCCAGCAGCGAGCGAACTAGCGGGGGGCTCGAACCCACAGATACGCAGTATTTT
TRBJ2-1	TRBD1	few	TRBV24-1	CATSDNRQGWEQFF	TGTGCCACCAGTGACAACCGACAGGGCTGGGAGCAGTTCTTC
TRBJ2-6	-	-	TRBV18	CASSPGTGDFGANVLTF	TGTGCCAGCTCACCAGGCACAGGGGACTTTGGGGCCAACGTCCTGACTTTC
TRBJ2-6	TRBD1	-	TRBV5-1	CASSLAIQGAAGANVLTF	TGCGCCAGCAGCTTGGCCATACAGGGGGCGGCTGGGGCCAACGTCCTGACTTTC
TRBJ1-6	-	-	TRBV11-2	CASSSRSGSPLHF	TGTGCCAGCAGCTCCCGGTCGGGTTCACCCCTCCACTTT
TRBJ1-2	-	-	TRBV20-1	CSGGGDYGYTF	TGCAGTGGAGGGGGTGACTACGGCTACACCTTC
TRBJ2-1	-	-	TRBV7-2	CASSFNGGYEQFF	TGTGCCAGCAGCTTTAACGGCGGCTATGAGCAGTTCTTC
TRBJ2-1	TRBD2	-	TRBV9	CASSVAASGTLNEQFF	TGTGCCAGCAGCGTAGCGGCTAGCGGGACTCTCAATGAGCAGTTCTTC
TRBJ2-3	TRBD1	-	TRBV9	CASRDRVGTDTQYF	TGTGCCAGCCGCGACAGGGTTGGCACAGATACGCAGTATTTT
TRBJ1-4	TRBD1	-	TRBV6-6	CASRGQGGEKLFF	TGTGCCAGCAGGGGACAGGGGGGTGAAAAACTGTTTTTT
TRBJ1-2	TRBD1	-	TRBV15	CATSTRTGLLYGYTF	TGTGCCACCAGCACCCGGACAGGGCTCCTATATGGCTACACCTTC
TRBJ2-3	TRBD2	-	TRBV6-5	CASRFLAGGFYTQYF	TGTGCCAGCAGATTCTTAGCGGGGGGGTTTTATACGCAGTATTTT
TRBJ2-2	TRBD1	few	TRBV5-1	CASSLNPGQRYAGELFF	TGCGCCAGCAGCTTGAATCCGGGACAGAGGTACGCCGGGGAGCTGTTTTTT
TRBJ1-5	-	few	TRBV3-1/TRBV3-2	CASSQDFGDLEPQHF	TGTGCCAGCAGCCAAGACTTCGGGGATTTGGAGCCCCAGCATTTT
TRBJ1-6	TRBD1	many	TRBV2	CASSPSGTGGPPLHF	TGTGCCAGCAGCCCCTCGGGGACAGGGGGCCCACCCCTCCACTTT
TRBJ2-1	TRBD2	once	TRBV18	CASSPGIAGVYNEQFF	TGTGCCAGCTCACCCGGCATAGCGGGTGTGTACAATGAGCAGTTCTTC
TRBJ1-4	-	-	TRBV10-3	CAISESRDEKLFF	TGTGCCATCAGTGAGTCCCGCGATGAAAAACTGTTTTTT
TRBJ1-1	-	-	TRBV2	CASSETLNTEAFF	TGTGCCAGCAGCGAGACATTGAACACTGAAGCTTTCTTT
TRBJ2-6	-	few	TRBV19	CASSIDWTASGANVLTF	TGTGCCAGTAGTATAGATTGGACAGCCTCTGGGGCCAACGTCCTGACTTTC
TRBJ2-1	TRBD2	once	TRBV7-9	CASSRTPSGDSYNEQFF	TGTGCCAGCAGCCGCACACCAAGCGGGGATTCCTACAATGAGCAGTTCTTC
TRBJ2-1	TRBD2	-	TRBV11-3	CASQIGLADNEQFF	TGTGCCAGCCAGATTGGACTAGCGGACAATGAGCAGTTCTTC